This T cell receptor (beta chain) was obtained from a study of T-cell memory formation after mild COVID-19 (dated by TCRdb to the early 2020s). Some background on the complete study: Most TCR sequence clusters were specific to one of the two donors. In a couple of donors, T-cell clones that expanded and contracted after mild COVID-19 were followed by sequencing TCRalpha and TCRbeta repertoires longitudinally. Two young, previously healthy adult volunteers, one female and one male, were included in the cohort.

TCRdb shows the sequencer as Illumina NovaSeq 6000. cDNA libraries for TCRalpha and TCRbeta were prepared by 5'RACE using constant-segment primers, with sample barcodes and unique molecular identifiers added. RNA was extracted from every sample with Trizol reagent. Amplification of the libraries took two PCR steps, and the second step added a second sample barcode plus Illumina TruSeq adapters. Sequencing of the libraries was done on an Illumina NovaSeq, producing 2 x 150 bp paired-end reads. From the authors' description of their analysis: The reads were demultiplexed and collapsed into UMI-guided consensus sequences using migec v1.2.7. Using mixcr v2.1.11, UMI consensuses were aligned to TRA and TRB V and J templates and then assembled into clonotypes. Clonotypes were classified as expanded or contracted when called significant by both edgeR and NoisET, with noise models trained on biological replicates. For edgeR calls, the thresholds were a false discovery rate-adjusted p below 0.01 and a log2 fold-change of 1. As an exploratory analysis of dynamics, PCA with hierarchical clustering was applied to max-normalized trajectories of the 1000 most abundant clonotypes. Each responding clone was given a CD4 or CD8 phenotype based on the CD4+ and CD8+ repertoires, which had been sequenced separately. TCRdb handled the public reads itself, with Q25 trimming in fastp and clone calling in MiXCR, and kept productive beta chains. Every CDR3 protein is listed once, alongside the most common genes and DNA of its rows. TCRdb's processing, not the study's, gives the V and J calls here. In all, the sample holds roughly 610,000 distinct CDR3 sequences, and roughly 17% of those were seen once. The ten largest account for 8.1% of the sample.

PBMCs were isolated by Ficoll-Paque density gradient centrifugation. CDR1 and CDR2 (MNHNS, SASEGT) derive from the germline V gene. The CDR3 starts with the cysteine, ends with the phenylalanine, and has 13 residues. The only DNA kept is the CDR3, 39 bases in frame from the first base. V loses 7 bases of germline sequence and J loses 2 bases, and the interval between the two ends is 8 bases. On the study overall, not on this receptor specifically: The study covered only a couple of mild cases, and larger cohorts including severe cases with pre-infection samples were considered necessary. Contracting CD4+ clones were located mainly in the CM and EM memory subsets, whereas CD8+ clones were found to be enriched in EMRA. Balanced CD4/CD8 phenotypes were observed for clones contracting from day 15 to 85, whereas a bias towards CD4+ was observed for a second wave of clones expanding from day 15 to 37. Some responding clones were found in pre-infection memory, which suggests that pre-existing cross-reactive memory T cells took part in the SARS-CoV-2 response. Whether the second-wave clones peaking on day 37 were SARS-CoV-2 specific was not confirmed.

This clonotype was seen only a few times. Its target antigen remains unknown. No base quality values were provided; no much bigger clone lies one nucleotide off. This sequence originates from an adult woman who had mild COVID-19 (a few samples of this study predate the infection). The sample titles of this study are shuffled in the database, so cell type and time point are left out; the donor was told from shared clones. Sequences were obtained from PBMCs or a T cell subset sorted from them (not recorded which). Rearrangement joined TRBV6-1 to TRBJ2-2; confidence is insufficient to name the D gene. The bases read TGTGCCAGCATCGAGATTAACACCGGGGAGCTGTTTTTT. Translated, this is CASIEINTGELFF.